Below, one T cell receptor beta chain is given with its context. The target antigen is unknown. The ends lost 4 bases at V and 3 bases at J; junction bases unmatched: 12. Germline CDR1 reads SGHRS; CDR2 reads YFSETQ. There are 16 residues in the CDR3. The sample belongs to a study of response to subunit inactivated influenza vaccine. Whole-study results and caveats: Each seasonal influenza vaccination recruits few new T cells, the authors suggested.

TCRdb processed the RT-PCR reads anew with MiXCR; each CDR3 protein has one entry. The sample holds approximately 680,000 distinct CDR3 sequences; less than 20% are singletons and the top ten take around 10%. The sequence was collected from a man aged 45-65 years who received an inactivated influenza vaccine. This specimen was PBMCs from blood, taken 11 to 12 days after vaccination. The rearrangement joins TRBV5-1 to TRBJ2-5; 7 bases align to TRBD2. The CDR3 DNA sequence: TGCGCCAGCAGCAGCTTGGTAGCGGGCGGGGAAGAGACCCAGTACTTC. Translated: CASSSLVAGGEETQYF.